These 23 T cell receptor beta chains came from one sample sequenced in a study of T cell changes during pregnancy in multiple sclerosis. Data came from immunoSEQ multiplex PCR; TCRdb stores just in-frame clones and leaves some out. The table lists 100,000 or so clones, 90% to 95% of them singletons. Sequenced here: peripheral blood, sampled after pregnancy. The receptors were gathered from a female donor with multiple sclerosis, enrolled in a pregnancy study.

The chain recombines TRBV10-3 with TRBJ1-5, with D uncertain. V dropped 0 bases and J dropped 6 bases, with 6 bases sitting between them. Germline loops: CDR1 ENHRY, CDR2 SYGVKD. This CDR3 spans 13 amino acids. The CDR3 here is CAISESFGQPQHF. CDR3 sequence (DNA): TGTGCCATCAGTGAGTCATTCGGTCAGCCCCAGCATTTT.

The chain recombines TRBV2 with TRBJ1-2; maybe TRBD1 (5 bases). The CDR3 runs to 14 residues. V gave up 10 bases and J gave up 2 bases, with 17 bases separating them. From germline, CDR1 is SNHLY and CDR2 FYNNEI. Written as DNA, the CDR3 is TGTGCCACTCCAAAACAGGTAGTCAACTATGGCTACACCTTC. Translating it yields CATPKQVVNYGYTF.

The genes are TRBV2 and TRBJ2-1; 9 nucleotides line up with TRBD1. V was clipped by 3 bases and J by 5 bases; unmatched bases: 8. The CDR3 is 16 residues long. The germline CDR1 and CDR2 sequences are SNHLY and FYNNEI. Here the CDR3 DNA reads TGTGCCAGCAGTGATGGGACAGGGAAAGCTAACAATGAGCAGTTCTTC. Protein product: CASSDGTGKANNEQFF.

This clone appeared once. The rearrangement uses TRBV6-5 and TRBJ2-7, with D perhaps TRBD1 (5 bases). V was shortened by 2 bases and J by 3 bases, with 8 bases between the two germline ends. Germline CDR1 MNHEY, CDR2 SVGAGI. The CDR3 has 13 amino acids. The CDR3 DNA is TGTGCCAGCAGTTACAGCCAGGGCTACGAGCAGTACTTC. Translating it yields CASSYSQGYEQYF.

This clone was picked up one time. The chain joins TRBV5-1 to TRBJ2-7; no clear D gene. Between the trimmed V and J ends, which lost 0 bases and 7 bases, there was a span of 8 bases. CDR1 is SGHRS, CDR2 YFSETQ, per germline. This CDR3 region has 12 residues. The CDR3 coding sequence is TGCGCCAGCAGCTTGGCTGGCAGAGAGCAGTACTTC. Its translation: CASSLAGREQYF.

This clone was detected once. The V and J genes are TRBV19 and TRBJ1-1; unclear D gene. Germline CDR1 is LNHDA and CDR2 is SQIVND (reference sequence). The V end was cut by 7 bases, the J end by 11 bases, with 20 bases between. The CDR3 is made up of 13 amino acids. The CDR3 sequence: CASNPGRAGTAFF. The CDR3 nucleotides are TGTGCCAGTAACCCAGGTCGGGCGGGCACTGCTTTCTTT. Using reference TRBV19 and TRBJ1-1 for the parts outside the CDR3, the full variable domain is DGGITQSPKYLFRKEGQNVTLSCEQNLNHDAMYWYRQDPGQGLRLIYYSQIVNDFQKGDIAEGYSVSREKKESFPLTVTSAQKNPTAFYLCASNPGRAGTAFFGQGTRLTVV.

This rearrangement joins TRBV7-3 to TRBJ2-5; TRBD2 agrees at 14 bases. In germline, CDR1 is SGHTA, CDR2 FQGTGA. Unmatched junction bases numbered 7, after V lost 5 bases and J lost 5 bases. The CDR3 runs to 16 residues. CDR3 DNA: TGTGCCAGCAGCCTCGGACTAGCGGGGGGAGCGGAGACCCAGTACTTC. Translating gives CASSLGLAGGAETQYF.

CDR3 nucleotides: TGTGCCAGCAGCCAAGACACGGGATATCCCCTCCACTTT. It codes for CASSQDTGYPLHF. The chain is built from TRBV14 and TRBJ1-6; no reliable D call. There are 13 residues in the CDR3. Trimming took 0 bases from V and 13 from J, leaving 10 bases between them. Germline assignment: CDR1 SGHDN and CDR2 FVKESK.

The V and J genes are TRBV6-1 and TRBJ1-2; D gene uncertain. V shed 2 bases and J shed 0 bases, with 4 bases lying between them. Germline V gene sequence: CDR1 MNHNS, CDR2 SASEGT. This CDR3 has 13 amino acids. CDR3 protein: CASSERANYGYTF. Written as DNA, the CDR3 is TGTGCCAGCAGTGAAAGAGCTAACTATGGCTACACCTTC.

The chain uses TRBV29-1 and TRBJ1-2; D is undetermined. Per germline, CDR1 SQVTM and CDR2 ANQGSEA. The CDR3 extends over 13 amino acids. Between the trimmed V and J ends, which lost 7 bases and 7 bases, there was a span of 19 bases. The DNA of the CDR3 is TGCAGCGCCCTCGACGGGTTAGATGGTGGCTACACCTTC. The encoded protein is CSALDGLDGGYTF.

V is TRBV9 and J is TRBJ2-3; the match to TRBD2 covers 14 bases. V shed 3 bases and J 4 bases; nucleotides not matched to a gene: 4. The CDR3 length is 16 residues. In germline, CDR1 is SGDLS, CDR2 YYNGEE. CDR3 region: CASSGSTSGGADTQYF. CDR3 coding DNA: TGTGCCAGCAGCGGGTCGACTAGCGGGGGGGCAGATACGCAGTATTTT. The full variable domain, in which reference TRBV9 and TRBJ2-3 provide the parts outside the CDR3, is DSGVTQTPKHLITATGQRVTLRCSPRSGDLSVYWYQQSLDQGLQFLIQYYNGEERAKGNILERFSAQQFPDLHSELNLSSLELGDSALYFCASSGSTSGGADTQYFGPGTRLTVL.

Regarding this clone: Its ends do not fully match the called genes, so a read error is possible. Other nucleotide sequences from this sample produce the same CDR3. This rearrangement joins TRBV15 to TRBJ1-6; D is perhaps TRBD1 (5 bases). CDR3 length: 17 amino acids. CDR1 is LNHNV and CDR2 is YYDKDF in the germline V gene (reference sequence). The CDR3 protein is CATSRLAVGGGNSPLHF. CDR3 in DNA: TGTGCCACCAGCAGACTCGCCGTGGGGGGAGGGAATTCGCCCCTCCACTTT.

In its sample, this clone was seen a few times. The chain combines TRBV15 with TRBJ2-1; no reliable D call. CDR1 LNHNV and CDR2 YYDKDF come from the germline V gene (reference sequence). This CDR3 region has 16 residues. Trimming took 5 bases from V and 0 from J, leaving 14 bases between them. The CDR3 sequence is CATSLSEWSSYNEQFF. The CDR3 DNA sequence: TGTGCCACCAGCTTATCAGAGTGGAGCTCCTACAATGAGCAGTTCTTC. Full variable domain (rest looked up from reference TRBV15 and TRBJ2-1): DAMVIQNPRYQVTQFGKPVTLSCSQTLNHNVMYWYQQKSSQAPKLLFHYYDKDFNNEADTPDNFQSRRPNTSFCFLDIRSPGLGDTAMYLCATSLSEWSSYNEQFFGPGTRLTVL.

This chain uses TRBV29-1 with TRBJ2-3; 7 nucleotides align to TRBD2. The CDR3 spans 13 residues. V gave up 4 bases and J gave up 5 bases; unmatched junction bases: 6. The V gene's germline CDR1 is SQVTM and CDR2 ANQGSEA. The CDR3 here is CSVGAGEEDTQYF. As DNA, the CDR3 is TGCAGCGTTGGGGCGGGGGAGGAAGATACGCAGTATTTT.

The chain has TRBV5-4 and TRBJ2-5, with TRBD2 as a possible D gene (7 bases). Germline V lookup: CDR1 SGHNT, CDR2 YYREEE (reference sequence). Between the trimmed V and J ends, which lost 2 bases and 2 bases, there was a span of 13 bases. The CDR3 runs to 15 residues. CDR3 amino acids: CASSFGGGGQETQYF. CDR3 in DNA: TGTGCCAGCAGCTTTGGGGGCGGGGGACAAGAGACCCAGTACTTC. The full variable domain, its missing parts supplied by reference TRBV5-4 and TRBJ2-5, is ETGVTQSPTHLIKTRGQQVTLRCSSQSGHNTVSWYQQALGQGPQFIFQYYREEENGRGNFPPRFSGLQFPNYSSELNVNALELDDSALYLCASSFGGGGQETQYFGPGTRLLVL.

The CDR3 DNA sequence: TGTGCCAGCAGCTTAGCACTAGCGTCCGCAGATACGCAGTATTTT. It encodes CASSLALASADTQYF. The chain recombines TRBV11-2 with TRBJ2-3, with 7 bases matching TRBD2. Germline trimming cut 1 base from V and 4 bases from J; bases unmatched to any gene: 5. This CDR3 spans 15 amino acids. The germline V gene has CDR1 SGHAT and CDR2 FQNNGV.

The CDR3 spells CASSRTGSGANVLTF. Written as DNA, the CDR3 is TGTGCCAGTAGTAGAACAGGCTCTGGGGCCAACGTCCTGACTTTC. The V call is TRBV19, the J call TRBJ2-6, with a possible D match to TRBD1 (5 bases). Germline lookup yields CDR1 LNHDA and CDR2 SQIVND (reference sequence). This CDR3 contains 15 residues. V lost 4 bases and J lost 0, with 7 bases in between. Supplemented by reference TRBV19 and TRBJ2-6, the full variable domain reads DGGITQSPKYLFRKEGQNVTLSCEQNLNHDAMYWYRQDPGQGLRLIYYSQIVNDFQKGDIAEGYSVSREKKESFPLTVTSAQKNPTAFYLCASSRTGSGANVLTFGAGSRLTVL.

CDR3 bases: TGTGCCAGCAGCTTAGGGGGGGGTGAAAAACTGTTTTTT. It specifies CASSLGGGEKLFF. This sequence joins TRBV7-6 and TRBJ1-4; the D gene is possibly TRBD1 (5 bases). Per germline, CDR1 SGHVS and CDR2 FNYEAQ. This CDR3 has 13 residues. Trimming cost V 1 base and J 7 bases, with 7 bases left between them.

This clone was found a few times. The chain carries TRBV6-5 and TRBJ1-6; tentative D call: TRBD1 (6 bases). CDR3 size: 14 residues. V was trimmed by 6 bases and J by 7 bases, leaving 13 bases between them. Germline assignment: CDR1 MNHEY and CDR2 SVGAGI. The CDR3 DNA reads as TGTGCCAGCAGGCCGGACAGAGCAAATTCACCCCTCCACTTT. Translated, it gives CASRPDRANSPLHF.

In DNA form, the CDR3 reads TGTGCCAGCAGCGCCCGGACAAATCAAGAGACCCAGTACTTC. Translating gives CASSARTNQETQYF. This chain connects TRBV9 to TRBJ2-5, with D perhaps TRBD1 (5 bases). Trimming removed 3 bases at V and 2 bases at J, with 11 bases between. Germline V gene lookup returns CDR1 SGDLS and CDR2 YYNGEE. The CDR3 is 14 amino acids.

The chain employs TRBV30 and TRBJ2-1, with a tentative D call TRBD2 (7 bases). From germline, CDR1 is GTSNPN and CDR2 SVGIG (reference sequence). CDR3 size: 16 residues. V was trimmed by 0 bases and J by 7 bases, leaving 19 bases between them. In nucleotides, the CDR3 is TGTGCCTGGAGTGTACTGTGGGGGGGGGCTGGGAATGAGCAGTTCTTC. Amino acid sequence: CAWSVLWGGAGNEQFF. Drawing the rest from reference TRBV30 and TRBJ2-1, the complete variable domain is SQTIHQWPATLVQPVGSPLSLECTVEGTSNPNLYWYRQAAGRGLQLLFYSVGIGQISSEVPQNLSASRPQDRQFILSSKKLLLSDSGFYLCAWSVLWGGAGNEQFFGPGTRLTVL.

V usage is TRBV6-1 and J usage is TRBJ1-5, with 8 positions matching TRBD1. Germline-derived CDR1 and CDR2 are MNHNS and SASEGT. The CDR3 runs 15 residues. V shed 4 bases and J 0 bases; nucleotides not matched to a gene: 2. The CDR3 DNA is TGTGCCAGCAGTGGACAGGGGTATAGCAATCAGCCCCAGCATTTT. It yields the protein CASSGQGYSNQPQHF.

A single count supports this clone. The chain employs TRBV6-6 and TRBJ2-5, with 8 bases matching TRBD2. The CDR3 sequence is 15 residues long. V lost 3 bases and J lost 5; bases outside the gene matches: 8. CDR1 and CDR2 from the germline V gene are MNHNY and SVGAGI (reference sequence). The DNA of the CDR3 is TGTGCCAGCAGTTATTCCGGGACTAGGGGGGAGACCCAGTACTTC. Translating it yields CASSYSGTRGETQYF.